The source of this T cell receptor beta chain is a study of graft-versus-host responses after intestinal transplantation. About the research overall: Recipients underwent multivisceral, liver-intestinal, or isolated intestinal transplants.

Germline lookup yields CDR1 GTSNPN and CDR2 SVGIG (reference sequence). The V gene end was trimmed by 5 bases and the J gene end by 8 bases; junction bases not matched to a gene: 20. The CDR3 extends over 17 amino acids. Measured with immunoSEQ multiplex PCR; TCRdb has only the in-frame clones, and not every one. The table records about 39,000 clones, roughly 95% of them present only once. As concerns this clone: The antigen remains undetermined.

This sequence originates from a human donor who was the organ donor for an intestinal transplant. The sequencing here drew on unstimulated CD8+ T cells sorted from spleen or lymph node cells, taken before transplant. The V gene is TRBV30, the J gene TRBJ2-1; TRBD2 matches at 8 bases. CDR3 loop: CAWPRRPGGGQEDEQFF. The DNA of the CDR3 is TGTGCCTGGCCTAGGCGCCCCGGGGGGGGGCAGGAGGATGAGCAGTTCTTC.